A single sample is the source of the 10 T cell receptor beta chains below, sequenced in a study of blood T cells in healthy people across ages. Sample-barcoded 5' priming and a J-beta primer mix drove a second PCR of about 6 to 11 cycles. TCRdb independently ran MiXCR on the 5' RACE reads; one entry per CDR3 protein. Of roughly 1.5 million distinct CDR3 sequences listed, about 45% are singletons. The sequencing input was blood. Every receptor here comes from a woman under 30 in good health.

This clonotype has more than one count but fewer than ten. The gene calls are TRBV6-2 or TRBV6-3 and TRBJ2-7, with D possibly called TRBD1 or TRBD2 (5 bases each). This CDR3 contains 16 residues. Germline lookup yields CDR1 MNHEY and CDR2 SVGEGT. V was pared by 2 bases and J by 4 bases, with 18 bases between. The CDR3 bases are TGTGCCAGCAGTTACCTCATGACGGGGCGATCGTACGAGCAGTACTTC. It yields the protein CASSYLMTGRSYEQYF.

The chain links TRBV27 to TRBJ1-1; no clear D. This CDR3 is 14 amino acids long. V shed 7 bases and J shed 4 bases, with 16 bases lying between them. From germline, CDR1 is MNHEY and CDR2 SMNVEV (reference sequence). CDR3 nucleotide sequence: TGTGCCAGCACCGGACTGGTCGGCGGCACTGAAGCTTTCTTT. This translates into CASTGLVGGTEAFF.

The CDR3 DNA follows: TGCAGTGCTGACGCCGGGACTAGTAGGAATGAGCAGTTCTTC. Protein product: CSADAGTSRNEQFF. J is TRBJ2-1 and V is TRBV20-1; 8 bases fit TRBD2. Unmatched junction bases numbered 10, after V lost 5 bases and J lost 7 bases. The germline V gene encodes CDR1 DFQATT and CDR2 SNEGSKA (reference sequence). The CDR3 is 14 residues long.

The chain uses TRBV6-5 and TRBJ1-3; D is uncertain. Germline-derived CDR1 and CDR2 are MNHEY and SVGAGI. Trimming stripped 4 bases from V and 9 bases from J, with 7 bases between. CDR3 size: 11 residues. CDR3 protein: CASSLLGTIYF. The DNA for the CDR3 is TGTGCCAGCAGTTTACTTGGCACCATATATTTT.

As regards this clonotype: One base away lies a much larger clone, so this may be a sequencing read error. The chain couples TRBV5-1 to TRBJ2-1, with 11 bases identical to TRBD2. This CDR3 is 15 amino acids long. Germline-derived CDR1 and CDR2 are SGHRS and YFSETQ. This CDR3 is CASSLLAGVGNGQFF. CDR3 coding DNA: TGCGCCAGCAGCTTACTAGCGGGAGTGGGTAATGGGCAGTTCTTC.

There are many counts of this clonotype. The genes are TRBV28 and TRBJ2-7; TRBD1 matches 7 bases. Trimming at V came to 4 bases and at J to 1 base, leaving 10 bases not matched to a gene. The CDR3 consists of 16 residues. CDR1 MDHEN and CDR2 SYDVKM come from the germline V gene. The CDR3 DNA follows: TGTGCCAGCAGTTCCCCTTGGACAGGTAATTCCTACGAGCAGTACTTC. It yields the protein CASSSPWTGNSYEQYF. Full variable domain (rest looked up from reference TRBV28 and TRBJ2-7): DVKVTQSSRYLVKRTGEKVFLECVQDMDHENMFWYRQDPGLGLRLIYFSYDVKMKEKGDIPEGYSVSREKKERFSLILESASTNQTSMYLCASSSPWTGNSYEQYFGPGTRLTVT.

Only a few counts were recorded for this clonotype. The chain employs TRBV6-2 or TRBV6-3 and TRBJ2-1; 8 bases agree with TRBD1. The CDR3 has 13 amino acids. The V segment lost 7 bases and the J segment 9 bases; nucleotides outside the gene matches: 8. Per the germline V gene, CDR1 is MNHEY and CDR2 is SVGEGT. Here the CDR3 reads CASNLQGVGEQFF. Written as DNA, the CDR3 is TGTGCCAGCAACCTACAGGGGGTTGGTGAGCAGTTCTTC.

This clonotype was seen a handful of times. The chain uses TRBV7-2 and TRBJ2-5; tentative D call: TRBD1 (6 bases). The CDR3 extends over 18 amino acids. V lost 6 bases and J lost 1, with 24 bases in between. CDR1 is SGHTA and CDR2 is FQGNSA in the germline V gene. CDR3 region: CASRAFGPQGRAQETQYF. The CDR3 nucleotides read TGTGCCAGCAGAGCTTTCGGACCACAGGGAAGGGCCCAAGAGACCCAGTACTTC.

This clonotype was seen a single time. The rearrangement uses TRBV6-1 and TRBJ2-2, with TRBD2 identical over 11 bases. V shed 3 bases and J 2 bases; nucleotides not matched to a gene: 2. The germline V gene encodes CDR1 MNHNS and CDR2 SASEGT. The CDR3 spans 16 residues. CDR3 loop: CASSELAGGNTGELFF. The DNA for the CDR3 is TGTGCCAGCAGTGAGCTAGCGGGGGGTAACACCGGGGAGCTGTTTTTT.

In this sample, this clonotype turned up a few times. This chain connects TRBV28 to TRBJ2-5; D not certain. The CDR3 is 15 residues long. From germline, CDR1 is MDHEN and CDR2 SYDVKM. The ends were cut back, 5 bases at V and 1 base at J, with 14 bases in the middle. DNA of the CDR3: TGTGCCAGCAGTAACCAACAGCGTTCCCAAGAGACCCAGTACTTC. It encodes CASSNQQRSQETQYF. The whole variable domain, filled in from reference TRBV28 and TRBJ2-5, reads DVKVTQSSRYLVKRTGEKVFLECVQDMDHENMFWYRQDPGLGLRLIYFSYDVKMKEKGDIPEGYSVSREKKERFSLILESASTNQTSMYLCASSNQQRSQETQYFGPGTRLLVL.